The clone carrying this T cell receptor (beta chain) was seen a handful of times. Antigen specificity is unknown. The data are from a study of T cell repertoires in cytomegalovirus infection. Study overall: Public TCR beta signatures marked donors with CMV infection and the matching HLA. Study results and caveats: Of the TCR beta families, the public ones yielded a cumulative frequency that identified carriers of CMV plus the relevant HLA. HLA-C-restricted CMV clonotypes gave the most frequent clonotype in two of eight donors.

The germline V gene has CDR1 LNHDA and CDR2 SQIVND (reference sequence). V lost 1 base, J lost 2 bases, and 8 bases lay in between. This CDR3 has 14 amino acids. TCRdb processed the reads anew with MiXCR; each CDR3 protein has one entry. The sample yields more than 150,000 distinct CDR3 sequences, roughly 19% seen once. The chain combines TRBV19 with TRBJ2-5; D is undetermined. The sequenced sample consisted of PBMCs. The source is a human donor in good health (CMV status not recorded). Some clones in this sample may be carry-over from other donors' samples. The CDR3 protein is CASSIGPSQETQYF. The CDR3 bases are TGTGCCAGTAGTATAGGGCCGAGTCAAGAGACCCAGTACTTC. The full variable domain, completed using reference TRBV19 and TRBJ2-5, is DGGITQSPKYLFRKEGQNVTLSCEQNLNHDAMYWYRQDPGQGLRLIYYSQIVNDFQKGDIAEGYSVSREKKESFPLTVTSAQKNPTAFYLCASSIGPSQETQYFGPGTRLLVL.